The next 10 T cell receptor beta chains were all read from a single sample in a study of cytomegalovirus exposure and HLA in healthy donors (dated by TCRdb to 2017 to 2019). The protocol used for the library was the immunoSEQ multiplex PCR assay. TCRdb retrieved this table from immuneACCESS and kept in-frame rearrangements only. Not all clones are present; in checked studies, unresolved V genes account for under half, and no reason is known for the remainder. A total of 120,000 or so clones appear in this sample, roughly 90% of them only once. The top ten clonotypes cover 1.5% to 2% of the sample. The sequenced sample was PBMCs. These receptors originate from a woman aged 18 to 35 in good health and CMV-seronegative.

The table lists this clone with a count of one. The chain carries TRBV7-9 and TRBJ2-3, with 8 bases matching TRBD2. This CDR3 contains 15 residues. V gave up 7 bases and J gave up 0 bases; unmatched junction bases: 6. Germline CDR1 reads SEHNR; CDR2 reads FQNEAQ (reference sequence). DNA of the CDR3: TGTGCCAGCACGCCGGGGGGGATTAGCACAGATACGCAGTATTTT. This codes for CASTPGGISTDTQYF.

This chain connects TRBV5-1 to TRBJ2-1, with 9 bases fitting TRBD1. This CDR3 region has 16 residues. V was pared by 4 bases and J by 0 bases, with 5 bases of the junction left unmatched. The V gene's germline CDR1 is SGHRS and CDR2 YFSETQ. CDR3 sequence (DNA): TGCGCCAGCAGCGTGGAACAGGGGGCCTCCTACAATGAGCAGTTCTTC. Translating gives CASSVEQGASYNEQFF.

CDR3 sequence reads: CASSERGSQPQHF. CDR3 in DNA: TGTGCCAGCAGTGAAAGGGGGAGTCAGCCCCAGCATTTT. This chain connects TRBV6-1 to TRBJ1-5, with a weak D call TRBD1 (6 bases). The CDR3 has 13 residues. V lost 2 bases, J lost 6 bases, and 8 bases lay in between. Germline V lookup: CDR1 MNHNS, CDR2 SASEGT.

V gene TRBV5-1 combines with J gene TRBJ2-7, with 9 bases that match TRBD1. The CDR3 contains 15 residues. The V segment lost 3 bases and the J segment 2 bases; nucleotides outside the gene matches: 6. Germline assignment: CDR1 SGHRS and CDR2 YFSETQ. CDR3 in amino acids: CASSSLTGGTYEQYF. The CDR3 DNA follows: TGCGCCAGCAGCTCCCTGACAGGGGGAACCTACGAGCAGTACTTC. Drawing the rest from reference TRBV5-1 and TRBJ2-7, the complete variable domain is KAGVTQTPRYLIKTRGQQVTLSCSPISGHRSVSWYQQTPGQGLQFLFEYFSETQRNKGNFPGRFSGRQFSNSRSEMNVSTLELGDSALYLCASSSLTGGTYEQYFGPGTRLTVT.

This chain uses TRBV6-5 with TRBJ1-1, with D possibly TRBD1 on 6 matching bases. V was shortened by 4 bases and J by 4 bases, with 13 bases between the two germline ends. The CDR3 contains 14 residues. Germline CDR1 and CDR2: MNHEY and SVGAGI. CDR3 DNA sequence: TGTGCCAGCAGTTTACGGGGGGCCGGCACTGAAGCTTTCTTT. Translating gives CASSLRGAGTEAFF.

The rearrangement uses TRBV5-1 and TRBJ1-2, with 9 bases matching TRBD1. The CDR3 totals 15 residues. The V segment lost 0 bases and the J segment 7 bases; nucleotides outside the gene matches: 7. Germline loops: CDR1 SGHRS, CDR2 YFSETQ. The CDR3 DNA reads as TGCGCCAGCAGCTTGGCCGCGGGACAGGGATCTGGCTACACCTTC. Its protein product is CASSLAAGQGSGYTF.

The rearrangement joins TRBV7-3 to TRBJ1-6, with a weak D call TRBD1 (6 bases). The germline gives CDR1 SGHTA, CDR2 FQGTGA. The CDR3 is 16 amino acids. Deletions cut 0 bases from V and 1 base from J, with 7 bases between. The CDR3 DNA is TGTGCCAGCAGCTTAACAGGGGGATCCTATAATTCACCCCTCCACTTT. Its protein is CASSLTGGSYNSPLHF. The whole variable domain, remainder taken from reference TRBV7-3 and TRBJ1-6, is GAGVSQTPSNKVTEKGKYVELRCDPISGHTALYWYRQSLGQGPEFLIYFQGTGAADDSGLPNDRFFAVRPEGSVSTLKIQRTERGDSAVYLCASSLTGGSYNSPLHFGNGTRLTVT.

This clone turned up a few times. This rearrangement joins TRBV6-1 to TRBJ2-2; possibly TRBD1 for D (5 bases). Germline lookup yields CDR1 MNHNS and CDR2 SASEGT. V was shortened by 4 bases and J by 5 bases, with 11 bases between the two germline ends. The CDR3 loop spans 14 amino acids. DNA for the CDR3: TGTGCCAGCAGTGTAAGGACACAGACCGGGGAGCTGTTTTTT. It yields the protein CASSVRTQTGELFF.

This clone has a single count. This sequence joins TRBV30 and TRBJ2-1; D not resolved. This CDR3 has 11 amino acids. Trimming pared 1 base from V and 12 bases from J, leaving 10 bases between. Germline V gene data show CDR1 as GTSNPN and CDR2 as SVGIG (reference sequence). DNA for the CDR3: TGTGCCTGGAGTGGACTCCCGAGGCAGTTCTTC. Residues: CAWSGLPRQFF.

This clone was seen more than once but under ten times. This chain uses TRBV2 with TRBJ2-5; tentative D call: TRBD1 (6 bases). Germline lookup yields CDR1 SNHLY and CDR2 FYNNEI. Between the trimmed V and J ends, which lost 6 bases and 1 base, there was a span of 15 bases. The length of the CDR3 is 15 residues. CDR3 region: CASRGRRDTQETQYF. Written as DNA, the CDR3 is TGTGCCAGCAGGGGACGAAGGGACACCCAAGAGACCCAGTACTTC. Using reference TRBV2 and TRBJ2-5 for the parts outside the CDR3, the full variable domain is EPEVTQTPSHQVTQMGQEVILRCVPISNHLYFYWYRQILGQKVEFLVSFYNNEISEKSEIFDDQFSVERPDGSNFTLKIRSTKLEDSAMYFCASRGRRDTQETQYFGPGTRLLVL.